This is a list of T cell receptor beta chains from one sample in a study of blood T cell dynamics during melanoma immunotherapy. Measured with immunoSEQ multiplex PCR; TCRdb has only the in-frame clones, and not every one. Of about 10,000 clones listed, around four fifths are singletons. The sequences come from blood, collected from a patient treated with checkpoint blockade. These receptors all come from a human donor with melanoma. CDR3s include the opening cysteine and the closing phenylalanine or tryptophan. The order of the fields is CDR3 protein, V gene, CDR3 length, J gene.

CDR3 protein: CASSLGGQGTNTIYF; V gene: TRBV9; CDR3 length: 15; J gene: TRBJ1-3
CDR3 protein: CASSLAPASYTF; V gene: TRBV28; CDR3 length: 12; J gene: TRBJ1-2
CDR3 protein: CASTRDHNEKLFF; V gene: TRBV2; CDR3 length: 13; J gene: TRBJ1-4
CDR3 protein: CASNPTGLAAANTGELFF; V gene: TRBV2; CDR3 length: 18; J gene: TRBJ2-2
CDR3 protein: CASSRPRDSPGRETQYF; V gene: TRBV7-2; CDR3 length: 17; J gene: TRBJ2-5
CDR3 protein: CASSYSSGIVEDTQYF; V gene: TRBV6-6; CDR3 length: 16; J gene: TRBJ2-3
CDR3 protein: CASSEQGWNTEAFF; V gene: TRBV2; CDR3 length: 14; J gene: TRBJ1-1
CDR3 protein: CASSYGGGSPLHF; V gene: TRBV6-5; CDR3 length: 13; J gene: TRBJ1-6
CDR3 protein: CASSAGGALLRQYF; V gene: TRBV28; CDR3 length: 14; J gene: TRBJ2-7
CDR3 protein: CASSSPGQPGKNTIYF; V gene: TRBV4-2; CDR3 length: 16; J gene: TRBJ1-3
CDR3 protein: CASSTTQGGYRAQPQHF; V gene: TRBV28; CDR3 length: 17; J gene: TRBJ1-5
CDR3 protein: CASSPTTGWSNQPQHF; V gene: TRBV27; CDR3 length: 16; J gene: TRBJ1-5
CDR3 protein: CASSLQGGTEAFF; V gene: TRBV7-3; CDR3 length: 13; J gene: TRBJ1-1
CDR3 protein: CASSLVEGPGYGYTF; V gene: TRBV5-6; CDR3 length: 15; J gene: TRBJ1-2
CDR3 protein: CASSPSGADTQYF; V gene: TRBV5-6; CDR3 length: 13; J gene: TRBJ2-3
CDR3 protein: CASSLQPGQADNQPQHF; V gene: TRBV7-8; CDR3 length: 17; J gene: TRBJ1-5
CDR3 protein: CASSPERARQAFF; V gene: TRBV7-3; CDR3 length: 13; J gene: TRBJ1-1
CDR3 protein: CASSGWGAGSGELFF; V gene: TRBV6-1; CDR3 length: 15; J gene: TRBJ2-2
CDR3 protein: CASSLLSRGGQPQHF; V gene: TRBV27; CDR3 length: 15; J gene: TRBJ1-5
CDR3 protein: CASSYSWTPNYGYTF; V gene: TRBV10-3; CDR3 length: 15; J gene: TRBJ1-2
CDR3 protein: CASSLWGKGLAEETQYF; V gene: TRBV5-1; CDR3 length: 17; J gene: TRBJ2-5
CDR3 protein: CASRDSINYGYTF; V gene: TRBV7-9; CDR3 length: 13; J gene: TRBJ1-2
CDR3 protein: CASSAQGLNQETQYF; V gene: TRBV5-6; CDR3 length: 15; J gene: TRBJ2-5
CDR3 protein: CASSLDRVTEAFF; V gene: TRBV5-4; CDR3 length: 13; J gene: TRBJ1-1
CDR3 protein: CASSWGTHTGELFF; V gene: TRBV5-5; CDR3 length: 14; J gene: TRBJ2-2
CDR3 protein: CASSLAATNTEAFF; V gene: TRBV7-2; CDR3 length: 14; J gene: TRBJ1-1
CDR3 protein: CASTRANYNEQFF; V gene: TRBV11-2; CDR3 length: 13; J gene: TRBJ2-1
CDR3 protein: CASSRDTNNQPQHF; V gene: TRBV7-2; CDR3 length: 14; J gene: TRBJ1-5
CDR3 protein: CASSWDRRTYGYTF; V gene: TRBV5-6; CDR3 length: 14; J gene: TRBJ1-2
CDR3 protein: CASSENWGRGNSPLHF; V gene: TRBV6-1; CDR3 length: 16; J gene: TRBJ1-6
CDR3 protein: CASSYRQGRSEQYF; V gene: TRBV6-5; CDR3 length: 14; J gene: TRBJ2-7